The 12 T cell receptor beta chains listed next were all sequenced from one sample in a study of blood T cells in healthy people across ages. Combining a sample-barcoded 5' primer with a J-beta primer mix, a second PCR ran for about 6 to 11 cycles. TCRdb called the 5' RACE reads again in MiXCR, with one record for every CDR3 protein. The sample includes around 1,600,000 distinct CDR3 sequences, less than 45% of them seen just once. Material: blood. The origin of the receptors is a woman aged 18 to 35 in good health.

As for this clonotype: This sequence may be a read error, since a much larger clone differs from it by one base. The V and J genes are TRBV20-1 and TRBJ2-5; 10 nucleotides line up with TRBD1. The CDR3 totals 14 residues. The germline V gene has CDR1 DFQATT and CDR2 SNEGSKA (reference sequence). CDR3: CNARRGTGVETQYF. The CDR3 DNA is TGCAATGCTAGAAGGGGGACAGGGGTCGAGACCCAGTACTTC.

This clonotype was counted only a few times. The chain has TRBV4-1 and TRBJ2-5; D is perhaps TRBD1 (6 bases). The CDR3 covers 15 residues. Trimming removed 2 bases from V and 11 bases from J, with 21 bases in between. Per the germline V gene, CDR1 is MGHRA and CDR2 is YSYEKL. DNA of the CDR3: TGCGCCAGCAGCCAATGGGCCGCAGGGGTCAATGAGCAGTACTTC. This encodes CASSQWAAGVNEQYF.

The rearrangement links TRBV20-1 to TRBJ2-2; D not certain. Germline assignment: CDR1 DFQATT and CDR2 SNEGSKA (reference sequence). Trimming pared 3 bases from V and 4 bases from J, leaving 9 bases between. This CDR3 contains 13 residues. In DNA form, the CDR3 reads TGCAGTGCTAGGGCGCCCCTCACCGGGGAGCTGTTTTTT. Translating it yields CSARAPLTGELFF.

The rearrangement links TRBV30 to TRBJ2-2; D unclear. CDR3 length equals 11 residues. CDR1 and CDR2 from the germline V gene are GTSNPN and SVGIG (reference sequence). V was trimmed by 1 base and J by 6 bases, leaving 3 bases between them. In DNA, the CDR3 is TGTGCCTGGAGTGGGCCCGGGGAGCTGTTTTTT. This gives the protein CAWSGPGELFF.

J is TRBJ2-3 and V is TRBV6-1; 9 bases are shared with TRBD1. The germline CDR1 and CDR2 sequences are MNHNS and SASEGT. J lost 6 bases, V lost 6 bases, and 19 bases had no gene match. This CDR3 has 18 residues. The CDR3 bases are TGTGCCAGCAGCTTCATTACACCGGGACAGGGCAGGAGGGATACGCAGTATTTT. This gives the protein CASSFITPGQGRRDTQYF.

This chain joins TRBV10-3 and TRBJ2-1; 7 bases match TRBD1. Germline values: CDR1 ENHRY, CDR2 SYGVKD. V lost 6 bases and J lost 7; bases outside the gene matches: 12. The CDR3 sequence is 15 residues long. The CDR3 protein is CAIRSSEGAWNEQFF. CDR3 sequence (DNA): TGTGCCATCAGGAGTAGCGAGGGGGCTTGGAATGAGCAGTTCTTC.

Written as DNA, the CDR3 is TGTGCCAGCAGTTCGGGCCGGGTCCTTACCAAAAACATTCAGTACTTC. It encodes CASSSGRVLTKNIQYF. V is TRBV6-2 or TRBV6-3 and J is TRBJ2-4; D gene ambiguous. CDR1 and CDR2 (germline): MNHEY, SVGEGT. V lost 4 bases, J lost 2 bases, and 15 bases lay in between. CDR3 length equals 16 residues.

Comments on this clonotype: The germline gene is not matched at one end of the junction; a read error may be the cause. The chain links TRBV5-1 to TRBJ1-1, with TRBD1 identical over 7 bases. The CDR3 contains 15 residues. Germline V CDR1 and CDR2: SGHRS, YFSETQ. The CDR3 nucleotides are TGCGCCAGCAGCAATACAGGGGACGACGACACTAAAGCTTTCTTT. This codes for CASSNTGDDDTKAFF.

In its sample, this clonotype was seen many times. This chain joins TRBV9 and TRBJ2-5; 7 positions agree with TRBD2. Germline assignment: CDR1 SGDLS and CDR2 YYNGEE. The V gene end was trimmed by 4 bases and the J gene end by 5 bases; junction bases not matched to a gene: 8. CDR3 length: 14 amino acids. CDR3 bases: TGTGCCAGCAGCATGGCGGGAGTAAAGGAGACCCAGTACTTC. It codes for CASSMAGVKETQYF.

There are a few counts of this clonotype. CDR3 region: CASSPVVAGSYNEQFF. The CDR3 coding sequence is TGTGCCAGCAGCCCGGTGGTAGCGGGATCCTACAATGAGCAGTTCTTC. The chain couples TRBV11-2 to TRBJ2-1, with 8 nucleotides matching TRBD2. After removal of 5 bases from V and 1 base from J, the junction contained 7 bases not matched to a gene. The CDR3 runs 16 residues. Per the germline V gene, CDR1 is SGHAT and CDR2 is FQNNGV. Filled out from reference TRBV11-2 and TRBJ2-1, the complete variable domain reads EAGVAQSPRYKIIEKRQSVAFWCNPISGHATLYWYQQILGQGPKLLIQFQNNGVVDDSQLPKDRFSAERLKGVDSTLKIQPAKLEDSAVYLCASSPVVAGSYNEQFFGPGTRLTVL.

In nucleotides, the CDR3 is TGCAGCGTTGACACAGGGGCCCAAGAGACCCAGTACTTC. It is translated as CSVDTGAQETQYF. The chain recombines TRBV29-1 with TRBJ2-5; 7 bases are shared with TRBD1. The CDR3 totals 13 residues. Germline V lookup: CDR1 SQVTM, CDR2 ANQGSEA. Losses at the gene ends were 3 bases for V and 1 base for J; bases not matched to a gene: 2.

The CDR3 coding sequence is TGTGCCAGCAGCCAGGCGTACGGCTTAATGAACACTGAAGCTTTCTTT. It translates to CASSQAYGLMNTEAFF. The chain employs TRBV4-2 and TRBJ1-1; no firm D call. Trimming removed 3 bases from V and 0 bases from J, with 14 bases in between. The CDR3 extends over 16 amino acids. Germline V lookup: CDR1 LGHNA, CDR2 YNFKEQ.